The 19 T cell receptor beta chains presented below share a single source sample, sequenced in a study of Ad26.COV2.S vaccination and SARS-CoV-2 variants. The method was immunoSEQ multiplex PCR; TCRdb's version includes in-frame clones alone and lacks a portion of them. There are fewer than 900,000 clones in the sample; about 89% occur only once, and about 1.5% lies in the top ten. Treatment denoted: roughly 20 received Ad26.COV2.S at low or high dose, single or two shots; about 5 received placebo; per-sample allocation not given. Sampling took place 63 days after the first vaccine or placebo injection. The sample was peripheral blood, taken in a trial of Ad26.COV2.S vaccine versus placebo. These receptors came from a person aged 18-65 years who received the Ad26.COV2.S COVID-19 vaccine or a placebo.

On this clone: Other DNA sequences in the sample encode the same CDR3. V is TRBV2 and J is TRBJ2-1; D is unresolved. CDR1 is SNHLY, CDR2 FYNNEI, per germline. The V end lost 3 bases, the J end lost 7 bases, and 4 bases lay between the germline ends. This CDR3 is 11 amino acids long. The CDR3 DNA sequence: TGTGCCAGCAGTGAGAGGAATGAGCAGTTCTTC. This codes for CASSERNEQFF. Full variable domain (missing parts from reference TRBV2 and TRBJ2-1): EPEVTQTPSHQVTQMGQEVILRCVPISNHLYFYWYRQILGQKVEFLVSFYNNEISEKSEIFDDQFSVERPDGSNFTLKIRSTKLEDSAMYFCASSERNEQFFGPGTRLTVL.

This clone was found once. The V call is TRBV30, the J call TRBJ1-3; 9 bases are a match to TRBD1. The ends lost 5 bases at V and 2 bases at J; junction bases unmatched: 16. The V gene's germline CDR1 is GTSNPN and CDR2 SVGIG (reference sequence). This CDR3 has 18 amino acids. The CDR3 DNA follows: TGTGCCTGGTCTTCCCGGGACAGGGAGGGTAGGGCTGGAAACACCATATATTTT. Encoded protein: CAWSSRDREGRAGNTIYF.

As for this clone: The same CDR3 also results from other DNA sequences found in this sample. This chain joins TRBV11-3 and TRBJ2-2; D remains ambiguous. CDR3 length: 14 residues. Trimming left V 1 base short and J 2 bases short, with 5 bases between. Germline V lookup: CDR1 SGHNT, CDR2 YENEEA. The chain's CDR3 is CASSLGGNTGELFF. The CDR3 nucleotides read TGTGCCAGCAGCTTAGGGGGAAACACCGGGGAGCTGTTTTTT.

This rearrangement joins TRBV9 to TRBJ2-1; D might be TRBD2 (6 bases). The CDR3 has 14 amino acids. Germline CDR1 SGDLS, CDR2 YYNGEE. Deletions cut 4 bases from V and 10 bases from J, with 18 bases between. The CDR3: CASSPLRERMEQFF. CDR3 sequence (DNA): TGTGCCAGCAGCCCGCTCCGGGAGCGGATGGAGCAGTTCTTC.

This chain uses TRBV7-9 with TRBJ1-3; unclear D gene. The CDR3 runs 16 residues. V was trimmed by 5 bases and J by 0 bases, leaving 14 bases between them. CDR1 is SEHNR and CDR2 is FQNEAQ in the germline V gene (reference sequence). The CDR3 loop reads CASSRGLESSGNTIYF. The DNA of the CDR3 is TGTGCCAGCAGCCGCGGACTGGAGAGCTCTGGAAACACCATATATTTT.

The rearrangement joins TRBV5-1 to TRBJ1-3, with D unresolved. CDR1 is SGHRS, CDR2 YFSETQ, per germline. The CDR3 spans 15 residues. V was cut by 0 bases and J by 2 bases, with 9 bases left in between. The CDR3 protein is CASSLGPDPGNTIYF. The CDR3 DNA reads as TGCGCCAGCAGCTTGGGCCCAGACCCTGGAAACACCATATATTTT.

The V call is TRBV5-4, the J call TRBJ2-1, with TRBD2 matching 8 bases. The CDR3 totals 15 residues. Trimming at V came to 0 bases and at J to 4 bases, leaving 3 bases not matched to a gene. The germline V gene has CDR1 SGHNT and CDR2 YYREEE (reference sequence). The CDR3 loop reads CASSLGRGEYNEQFF. The CDR3 DNA is TGTGCCAGCAGCTTGGGGCGGGGGGAATACAATGAGCAGTTCTTC.

This clone was seen a single time. The chain employs TRBV7-8 and TRBJ2-6, with D possibly matching TRBD2 (6 bases). This CDR3 comprises 18 residues. The V end lost 5 bases, the J end lost 0 bases, and 17 bases lay between the germline ends. CDR1 is SGHVS and CDR2 is FQNEAQ in the germline V gene. CDR3: CASSPVGGVISGANVLTF. The CDR3 region has the DNA TGTGCCAGCAGCCCCGTTGGCGGGGTGATCTCTGGGGCCAACGTCCTGACTTTC.

This clone occurred once. The V and J genes are TRBV12-3 or TRBV12-4 and TRBJ2-7; TRBD1 aligns across 8 bases. Trimming removed 4 bases from V and 3 bases from J; junction bases left unmatched: 2. The CDR3 runs 13 residues. The CDR3 sequence is CASSSGQGYEQYF. In nucleotides, the CDR3 is TGTGCCAGCAGTTCCGGACAGGGCTACGAGCAGTACTTC.

This chain connects TRBV11-2 to TRBJ2-1, with D hard to call. V dropped 0 bases and J dropped 2 bases, with 8 bases sitting between them. The germline V gene has CDR1 SGHAT and CDR2 FQNNGV. The CDR3 contains 15 residues. The DNA of the CDR3 is TGTGCCAGCAGCTTAGATGTGGGTACCTACAATGAGCAGTTCTTC. Its protein is CASSLDVGTYNEQFF. The whole variable domain, remainder taken from reference TRBV11-2 and TRBJ2-1, is EAGVAQSPRYKIIEKRQSVAFWCNPISGHATLYWYQQILGQGPKLLIQFQNNGVVDDSQLPKDRFSAERLKGVDSTLKIQPAKLEDSAVYLCASSLDVGTYNEQFFGPGTRLTVL.

This sequence joins TRBV6-5 and TRBJ2-1; D uncertain. The CDR3 has 13 residues. Deletions cut 4 bases from V and 8 bases from J, with 12 bases between. From germline, CDR1 is MNHEY and CDR2 SVGAGI. The CDR3 DNA reads as TGTGCCAGCAGTTTATGGGGTGGGGATGAGCAGTTCTTC. It is translated as CASSLWGGDEQFF.

V and J are TRBV6-6 and TRBJ2-2; 7 positions agree with TRBD1. CDR3 length: 14 amino acids. Germline V gene sequence: CDR1 MNHNY, CDR2 SVGAGI (reference sequence). V gave up 6 bases and J gave up 6 bases; unmatched junction bases: 7. For the CDR3, the DNA is TGTGCCAGCAGATCGGGACAGACCCCCGGGGAGCTGTTTTTT. It translates to CASRSGQTPGELFF.

The rearrangement links TRBV18 to TRBJ2-7; D is ambiguous. CDR3 length: 12 amino acids. V was clipped by 3 bases and J by 6 bases, with 9 bases between them. Germline values: CDR1 KGHSH, CDR2 LQKENI. The CDR3 DNA follows: TGTGCCAGCTCACCTGTCGCTTCCGAGCAGTACTTC. This sequence encodes CASSPVASEQYF.

The chain combines TRBV3-1 (or the pseudogene TRBV3-2) with TRBJ1-4; D perhaps matches TRBD1 (5 bases). V lost 0 bases and J lost 10, with 6 bases in between. The CDR3 is 12 residues long. The germline V gene encodes CDR1 LGHDT and CDR2 YNNKEL (reference sequence). CDR3 sequence (DNA): TGTGCCAGCAGCCAAGAGGGGGGAAAACTGTTTTTT. This sequence encodes CASSQEGGKLFF.

This rearrangement joins TRBV5-1 to TRBJ1-3; possibly TRBD1 for D (6 bases). Germline CDR1 reads SGHRS; CDR2 reads YFSETQ. V was trimmed by 0 bases and J by 4 bases, leaving 14 bases between them. The CDR3 is made up of 16 amino acids. The CDR3 region has the DNA TGCGCCAGCAGCTTGGAATCAGGGGCGAACGGAAACACCATATATTTT. This gives the protein CASSLESGANGNTIYF. The whole variable domain, remainder taken from reference TRBV5-1 and TRBJ1-3, is KAGVTQTPRYLIKTRGQQVTLSCSPISGHRSVSWYQQTPGQGLQFLFEYFSETQRNKGNFPGRFSGRQFSNSRSEMNVSTLELGDSALYLCASSLESGANGNTIYFGEGSWLTVV.

This rearrangement joins TRBV7-6 to TRBJ1-2; unclear D gene. The CDR3 is made up of 14 amino acids. Trimming shortened V by 1 base and J by 7 bases, and 13 bases separated the two germline ends. CDR1 and CDR2 from the germline V gene are SGHVS and FNYEAQ. The CDR3 loop is CASSLDLGPGGYTF. In nucleotides, the CDR3 is TGTGCCAGCAGCTTAGATTTAGGGCCAGGTGGCTACACCTTC.

This clone was detected only once. The chain carries TRBV4-1 and TRBJ2-3; no clear D. Germline CDR1 reads MGHRA; CDR2 reads YSYEKL. Between the trimmed V and J ends, which lost 0 bases and 1 base, there was a span of 5 bases. The CDR3 sequence is 14 residues long. CDR3 in amino acids: CASSQEIGTDTQYF. CDR3 bases: TGCGCCAGCAGCCAAGAGATTGGCACAGATACGCAGTATTTT.

The gene calls are TRBV3-1 (or the pseudogene TRBV3-2) and TRBJ1-2, with D hard to call. This CDR3 region has 15 residues. The V and J ends lost 1 base and 10 bases respectively, with 19 bases between them. From germline, CDR1 is LGHDT and CDR2 YNNKEL (reference sequence). CDR3 region: CASSQALLTVKDYTF. The CDR3 bases are TGTGCCAGCAGCCAAGCCCTCCTCACGGTAAAGGACTACACCTTC.

The CDR3 sequence is CASTQGVDTQYF. As DNA, the CDR3 is TGCGCCAGCACCCAGGGGGTGGATACGCAGTATTTT. The chain employs TRBV10-2 and TRBJ2-3; 7 nucleotides align to TRBD1. Germline lookup yields CDR1 WSHSY and CDR2 SAAADI. Trimming cost V 7 bases and J 6 bases; bases outside gene matches: 4. The CDR3 loop spans 12 amino acids.